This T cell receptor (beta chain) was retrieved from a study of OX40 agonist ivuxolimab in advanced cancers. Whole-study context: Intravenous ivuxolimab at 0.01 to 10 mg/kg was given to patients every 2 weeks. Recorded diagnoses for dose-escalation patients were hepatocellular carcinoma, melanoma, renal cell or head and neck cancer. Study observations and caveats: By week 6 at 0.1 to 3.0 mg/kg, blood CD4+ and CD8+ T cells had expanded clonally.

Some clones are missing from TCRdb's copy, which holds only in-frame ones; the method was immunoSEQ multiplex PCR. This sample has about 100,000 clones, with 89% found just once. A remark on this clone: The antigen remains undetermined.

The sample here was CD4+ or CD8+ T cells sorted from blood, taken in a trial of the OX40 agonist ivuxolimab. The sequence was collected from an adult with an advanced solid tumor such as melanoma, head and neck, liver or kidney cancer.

This CDR3 is CASRRDITSYEQYF. CDR3 nucleotide sequence: TGTGCCAGCAGGCGGGACATCACCTCCTACGAGCAGTACTTC. The chain has TRBV6-5 and TRBJ2-7; D is possibly TRBD1 or TRBD2 (6 bases each). The length of the CDR3 is 14 residues. Germline-derived CDR1 and CDR2 are MNHEY and SVGAGI. Trimming shortened V by 6 bases and J by 0 bases, and 12 bases separated the two germline ends.